The 9 T cell receptor beta chains in this list originate from one sample, sequenced in a study of Graves' ophthalmopathy and Graves' hyperthyroidism. As the template, RNA transcripts were used to amplify TCR beta CDR3 regions. The first-round RT-PCR employed HTBI primers together with the Qiagen OneStep RT-PCR kit. A multiplex PCR was then performed as the second round. MiXCR was run by TCRdb on the multiplex PCR reads, yielding one entry per CDR3 protein. The table shows about 550,000 distinct CDR3 sequences, with just under 40% occurring only once. The specimen sequenced was peripheral blood or thyroid tissue (not recorded which). The receptors derive from an adult man with Graves' hyperthyroidism.

J is TRBJ1-1 and V is TRBV29-1; no clear D gene. V gave up 4 bases and J gave up 5 bases, with 11 bases separating them. This CDR3 contains 12 residues. The V gene's germline CDR1 is SQVTM and CDR2 ANQGSEA. CDR3 in amino acids: CSVAGGDTEAFF. The CDR3, as DNA: TGCAGCGTTGCAGGTGGGGATACTGAAGCTTTCTTT.

This clonotype has a count of ten or more. This chain links TRBV7-2 with TRBJ1-5, with TRBD1 identical over 7 bases. Trimming took 4 bases from V and 0 from J; bases not matched to a gene: 9. This CDR3 comprises 17 residues. Germline V gene data show CDR1 as SGHTA and CDR2 as FQGNSA. CDR3 DNA sequence: TGTGCCAGCAGCTCGGGACAGAGCCCTTTTAGCAATCAGCCCCAGCATTTT. Translation: CASSSGQSPFSNQPQHF.

V and J are TRBV12-3 or TRBV12-4 and TRBJ2-5, with TRBD2 identical over 7 bases. Germline trimming cut 5 bases from V and 2 bases from J; bases unmatched to any gene: 5. This CDR3 is 14 amino acids long. The CDR3 sequence: CASSPGLTQETQYF. The CDR3, as DNA: TGTGCCAGCAGTCCGGGACTAACACAAGAGACCCAGTACTTC.

V is TRBV7-8 and J is TRBJ1-5; TRBD1 matches 7 bases. The CDR3 consists of 15 residues. V lost 4 bases and J lost 4; bases outside the gene matches: 7. Looked up from germline, CDR1 is SGHVS and CDR2 is FQNEAQ. CDR3 nucleotides: TGTGCCAGCAGCTACCGGGGACAGACAAATCAGCCCCAGCATTTT. Protein sequence: CASSYRGQTNQPQHF. Complete variable domain (other parts from reference TRBV7-8 and TRBJ1-5): GAGVSQSPRYKVAKRGQDVALRCDPISGHVSLFWYQQALGQGPEFLTYFQNEAQLDKSGLPSDRFFAERPEGSVSTLKIQRTQQEDSAVYLCASSYRGQTNQPQHFGDGTRLSIL.

A remark on this clonotype: The junction differs from germline at one of its ends, possibly a read error. The V and J genes are TRBV7-9 and TRBJ2-1, with a weak D call TRBD2 (5 bases). There are 15 residues in the CDR3. Germline V gene data show CDR1 as SEHNR and CDR2 as FQNEAQ (reference sequence). This CDR3 reads CASGLTGSSYNEQFF. For the CDR3, the DNA is TGCGCCAGCGGCCTAACGGGGAGCTCCTACAATGAGCAGTTCTTC.

Comments on this clonotype: Without the conserved terminal phenylalanine or tryptophan, this CDR3 likely stems from a read error. The V and J genes are TRBV7-9 and TRBJ1-1; D gene ambiguous. The germline V gene encodes CDR1 SEHNR and CDR2 FQNEAQ (reference sequence). This CDR3 spans 13 amino acids. CDR3 amino acids: CASSGQVNTDAFL. DNA of the CDR3: TGTGCCAGCAGCGGGCAGGTGAACACTGACGCTTTCCTT.

The gene calls are TRBV15 and TRBJ2-7; TRBD2 matches at 7 bases. V shed 1 base, J shed 1 base, and the junction held 1 base outside the gene matches. CDR1 and CDR2 (germline): LNHNV, YYDKDF (reference sequence). The CDR3 runs to 14 residues. DNA of the CDR3: TGTGCCACCAGCAGAGGCGGGAGTTCCTACGAGCAGTACTTC. Amino acids: CATSRGGSSYEQYF.

The CDR3 DNA sequence: TGTGCCATCGCGAATAGCGGGGGAGGCATTACCGGGGAGCAGTACTTC. As protein: CAIANSGGGITGEQYF. The chain carries TRBV10-3 and TRBJ2-7, with 9 nucleotides matching TRBD2. The V gene's germline CDR1 is ENHRY and CDR2 SYGVKD. CDR3 length equals 16 residues. V was clipped by 8 bases and J by 7 bases; unmatched bases: 18.

This chain uses TRBV7-2 with TRBJ2-2, with 7 bases identical to TRBD1. Trimming removed 6 bases from V and 7 bases from J; junction bases left unmatched: 11. CDR3 length equals 15 residues. CDR1 and CDR2 (germline): SGHTA, FQGNSA. In DNA form, the CDR3 reads TGTGCCAGCAGATTGAACAGGGGAACGAGCGGGGAGCTGTTTTTT. It specifies CASRLNRGTSGELFF.